Listed below are T cell receptor beta chains from one sample, sequenced in a study of cytomegalovirus exposure and HLA in healthy donors. The method was immunoSEQ multiplex PCR; TCRdb's version includes in-frame clones alone and lacks a portion of them. Of 89,000 or so clones detected, approximately 72% appear once; the ten largest clones hold about 10%. Input material: PBMCs. All receptors derive from a young man in good health and CMV-seropositive. Each CDR3 is given with its conserved first and last residue. D genes are given only for firm matches. Not all rows give a size; the values are once, few, many and, for expanded clones, a class.

j_call v_call clone_size d_call cdr3_nt cdr3_aa
TRBJ1-3 TRBV18 . . TGTGCCAGCTCACCACCGTTGGGGACACTAGGAAACACCATATATTTT CASSPPLGTLGNTIYF
TRBJ2-5 TRBV9 once TRBD1 TGTGCCAGCAGCGCAGACAGGGGGCCAGAGACCCAGTACTTC CASSADRGPETQYF
TRBJ2-7 TRBV27 . . TGTGCCAGCAGTTTCGAACGGACAGCCTACGAGCAGTACTTC CASSFERTAYEQYF
TRBJ2-3 TRBV29-1 few TRBD2 TGCAGCGTTGATCCGGGACTAGCGACAGATACGCAGTATTTT CSVDPGLATDTQYF
TRBJ1-6 TRBV2 few TRBD1 TGTGCCAGCAGTGCCGAGACAGGGGGCGGATCACCCCTCCACTTT CASSAETGGGSPLHF
TRBJ1-2 TRBV10-3 . . TGTGCCATCAGGGAAGGGTCAGGGAACTATGGCTACACCTTC CAIREGSGNYGYTF
TRBJ1-1 TRBV5-1 . . TGCGCCAGCAGCAGAGGCCCCGCACAGAACACTGAAGCTTTCTTT CASSRGPAQNTEAFF
TRBJ2-1 TRBV5-1 . TRBD2 TGCGCCAGCAGCGAAACTAGCGTTTACTCCTACAATGAGCAGTTCTTC CASSETSVYSYNEQFF
TRBJ1-3 TRBV7-9 . TRBD1 TGTGCCAGCAGGAAGGACAGGTCCTCTGGAAACACCATATATTTT CASRKDRSSGNTIYF
TRBJ2-1 TRBV5-8 . . TGTGCCAGCACCTCGCTCCCGCTAGCGCCGGAGGATGAGCAGTTCTTC CASTSLPLAPEDEQFF
TRBJ1-3 TRBV5-1 once . TGCGCCAGCAGCCACCGACGCTCCTCTAGCAGATCTGGAAACACCATATATTTT CASSHRRSSSRSGNTIYF
TRBJ1-1 TRBV4-2 . TRBD1 TGTGCCAGCAGCCAACAGCAGGGGGCTAGCACTGAAGCTTTCTTT CASSQQQGASTEAFF
TRBJ1-5 TRBV30 . . TGTGCCTGGAGGCCGGGGGGAGGCAATCAGCCCCAGCATTTT CAWRPGGGNQPQHF
TRBJ1-2 TRBV29-1 . TRBD1 TGCAGCGTATTAGGGACAGGCTATGGCTACACCTTC CSVLGTGYGYTF
TRBJ1-1 TRBV6-5 . . TGTGCCAGCAGTAACCTGGGGGGTAATAGGATTGAAGCTTTCTTT CASSNLGGNRIEAFF
TRBJ2-1 TRBV5-1 . . TGCGCCAGCAGTGCCACCTTCGGTGAGCAGTTCTTC CASSATFGEQFF
TRBJ1-5 TRBV18 . . TGTGCCAGCTCCGAGGGTTTCAGCAATCAGCCCCAGCATTTT CASSEGFSNQPQHF
TRBJ1-2 TRBV5-1 . . TGCGCCAGCAGCTTGGAGTCTGTGGGCTTCAACTATGGCTACACCTTC CASSLESVGFNYGYTF
TRBJ1-2 TRBV11-2 . . TGTGCCAGCAGCTTAGGACAGTTCTATGGCTACACCTTC CASSLGQFYGYTF
TRBJ1-1 TRBV11-2 few . TGTGCCAGCAGCTCTAGCCCCGGTATGAACACTGAAGCTTTCTTT CASSSSPGMNTEAFF
TRBJ2-7 TRBV6-5 . . TGTGCCAGCAGTTCGGCTGGCCAGGGCTTCACCTACGAGCAGTACTTC CASSSAGQGFTYEQYF
TRBJ2-5 TRBV15 . TRBD2 TGTGCCACCAGCCTTCGGACTAGCGGGGCAATTCAAGAGACCCAGTACTTC CATSLRTSGAIQETQYF
TRBJ2-6 TRBV11-2 few . TGTGCCAGCAGCTTTTTTTCCGCGTACTCTGGGGCCAACGTCCTGACTTTC CASSFFSAYSGANVLTF
TRBJ1-5 TRBV5-1 . TRBD1 TGCGCCAGCAGCACGACAGGGGATCAGCCCCAGCATTTT CASSTTGDQPQHF
TRBJ1-1 TRBV6-5 . . TGTGCCAGCAGTCAGGGGTCCACTGAAGCTTTCTTT CASSQGSTEAFF
TRBJ1-2 TRBV19 once TRBD1 TGTGCCAGTAGAAAGACAGGGGGCTCTGGCTACACCTTC CASRKTGGSGYTF
TRBJ1-2 TRBV7-8 . TRBD1 TGTGCCAGCAGCTTAGCGGACAGGGTGGGGTATGGCTACACCTTC CASSLADRVGYGYTF
TRBJ1-6 TRBV5-8 once . TGTGCCAGCAGCTTGACTGCAGGGGTGGATTCACCCCTCCACTTT CASSLTAGVDSPLHF
TRBJ2-6 TRBV29-1 . . TGCAGCGTTGGAGTGCCCTCTCACTCTGGGGCCAACGTCCTGACTTTC CSVGVPSHSGANVLTF
TRBJ1-2 TRBV7-9 . . TGTTCCAGCAGCTCCTCCTACTATGGCTACACCTTC CSSSSSYYGYTF
TRBJ1-1 TRBV6-5 . . TGTGCCAGCAGTGGGCCCACTGAAGCTTTCTTT CASSGPTEAFF
TRBJ1-2 TRBV6-1 . . TGTGCCAGCAGCCCAGGGATGGATGGCTACACCTTC CASSPGMDGYTF
TRBJ2-1 TRBV2 . TRBD2 TGTGCCAAACTAGCGGGGGGAACTGGTGAGCAGTTCTTC CAKLAGGTGEQFF
TRBJ2-1 TRBV7-3 . TRBD2 TGTGCCAGCAGCCGCGGACTAGCGGGGCGGGAGCAGTTCTTC CASSRGLAGREQFF
TRBJ2-7 TRBV18 . . TGTGCCAGCTCACGCGAGCGTCGGGACGAGCAGTACTTC CASSRERRDEQYF
TRBJ1-1 TRBV9 . . TGTGCCAGCAGCGTAGTTTCCAGGGGCCAGAACACTGAAGCTTTCTTT CASSVVSRGQNTEAFF